A single T cell receptor beta chain is shown here with its context. Its antigen remains unknown. The length of the CDR3 is 15 residues. The J segment lost 4 bases and the V segment lost 3 bases, leaving 7 bases of the junction unmatched. The germline V gene has CDR1 MNHEY and CDR2 SVGAGI. This specimen belongs to a study of cytomegalovirus exposure and HLA in healthy donors. Study overall: Researchers found that approximately 85% of almost 400 genotyped donors fell within the Caucasian-associated ancestry cluster.

Overall study results and limits: For cytomegalovirus status, the classifier reportedly gave diagnoses with high specificity and sensitivity. Cytomegalovirus association was listed for around 180 TCR beta chains.

Vbeta (60) and Jbeta (13) primers were used in the PCR. Method: immunoSEQ multiplex PCR; TCRdb's copy keeps in-frame clones and lacks some. The sample consists of about 160,000 clones, approximately 78% of them appearing once. The chain combines TRBV6-5 with TRBJ2-7; 9 bases line up with TRBD1. Specimen: PBMCs. The clonotype was recovered from a male donor in good health and CMV-seronegative. The CDR3 DNA is TGTGCCAGCAGTTATCAACGGACAGGGGAGTACGAGCAGTACTTC. It specifies CASSYQRTGEYEQYF.